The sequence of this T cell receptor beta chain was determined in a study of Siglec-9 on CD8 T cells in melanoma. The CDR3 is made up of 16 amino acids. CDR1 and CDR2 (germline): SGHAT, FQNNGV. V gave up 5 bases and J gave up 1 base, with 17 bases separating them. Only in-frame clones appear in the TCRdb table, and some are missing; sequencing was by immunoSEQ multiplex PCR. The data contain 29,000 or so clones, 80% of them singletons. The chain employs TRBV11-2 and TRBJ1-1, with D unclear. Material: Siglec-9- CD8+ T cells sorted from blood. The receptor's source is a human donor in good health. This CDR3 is CASSRFPDLGNTEAFF. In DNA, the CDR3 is TGTGCCAGCAGCCGGTTCCCGGACCTTGGGAACACTGAAGCTTTCTTT.